The rows below give T cell receptor beta chains drawn from one sample of a study of response to subunit inactivated influenza vaccine. TCRdb reanalysed the RT-PCR reads using MiXCR and keeps one entry per CDR3 protein. The top ten clones hold about 9.4% of a sample with 550,000 to 650,000 distinct CDR3 sequences, 12% of them seen once. This sample comprised PBMCs from blood, obtained on the day of vaccination. The receptor set was obtained from a man over 45 who received an inactivated influenza vaccine. The CDR3 runs from the conserved cysteine through the conserved F or W. The D gene is left open where the match is weak. Clone size, where shown, is once, few, many, or a class for clones that have expanded.

clone size	D gene	V gene	J gene	CDR3 DNA	CDR3 protein
many	NA	TRBV12-3/TRBV12-4	TRBJ2-3	TGTGCCAGCAGTCCGGGGACAGATACGCAGTATTTT	CASSPGTDTQYF
NA	NA	TRBV4-3	TRBJ2-7	TGCGCCAGCAGCCAAGCGGGACGTAACTCCTACGAGCAGTACTTC	CASSQAGRNSYEQYF
NA	TRBD2	TRBV2	TRBJ2-1	TGTGCCTCCCGTCCGACTAGCGGGATTTACAATGAGCAGTTCTTC	CASRPTSGIYNEQFF
few	NA	TRBV6-5	TRBJ2-1	TGTGCCAGCAGTTACTCGAAGGGCCTCGAGACTTACAATGAGCAGTTCTTC	CASSYSKGLETYNEQFF
few	NA	TRBV6-2/TRBV6-3	TRBJ2-7	TGTGCCAGCAGTTCCCACCTGGGGATTTACGAGCAGTACTTC	CASSSHLGIYEQYF
few	NA	TRBV28	TRBJ1-2	TGTGCCAGCACCGCGGTGGGACGAGAGCATGGCTACACCTTC	CASTAVGREHGYTF
NA	TRBD2	TRBV15	TRBJ2-2	TGTGCCACCAGACTAGCGGGGGGTCACGGGGAGCTGTTTTTT	CATRLAGGHGELFF
many	NA	TRBV27	TRBJ1-1	TGTGCCAGCAGCCCGGTTCCCAGAACAATTTATGAAGCTTTCTTT	CASSPVPRTIYEAFF
few	TRBD1	TRBV18	TRBJ2-7	TGTGCCAGCTCACCCCCGGGACAGGGAGGGAACGAGCAGTACTTC	CASSPPGQGGNEQYF
many	TRBD1	TRBV20-1	TRBJ1-5	TGCAGTGCCCAGGGGGCGCAACAGCCCCAGCATTTT	CSAQGAQQPQHF
NA	TRBD1	TRBV12-3/TRBV12-4	TRBJ1-2	TGTGCCAGCAGTCCGGACAGGGTTGGAAACTATGGCTACACCTTC	CASSPDRVGNYGYTF
NA	NA	TRBV6-1	TRBJ2-7	TGTGCCAGCAGTGATGTCCCTTTAAGAGAGCAGTACTTC	CASSDVPLREQYF
few	TRBD2	TRBV11-1	TRBJ2-1	TGTGCCAGCAGCCAGACCCGGACTAGCGGGAAAGCGTCCTACAATGAGCAGTTCTTC	CASSQTRTSGKASYNEQFF
few	NA	TRBV25-1	TRBJ2-2	TGTGCCAGCAGTTCCCACAGGGACACCGGGGAGCTGTTTTTT	CASSSHRDTGELFF
many	TRBD1	TRBV5-1	TRBJ1-6	TGCGCCAGCAGCTCGGGACAGCAAAGCTTTAATTCACCCCTCCACTTT	CASSSGQQSFNSPLHF
NA	TRBD1	TRBV5-6	TRBJ1-6	TGTGCCAGCAGCACGGGACAGGATACTTCACCCCTCCACTTT	CASSTGQDTSPLHF
NA	NA	TRBV21-1	TRBJ2-3	TGTGCCAGAGGGACTAGCGACCACACAGATACGCAGTATTTT	CARGTSDHTDTQYF
few	NA	TRBV3-1	TRBJ2-7	TGTGCCAGCAGCCAAGCCAGGGAGTCCTACGAGCAGTACTTC	CASSQARESYEQYF
many	TRBD1	TRBV20-1	TRBJ1-4	TGCAGTGCTAGAGGGACAGGGGAAAGGGAAACAGCTAATGAAAAACTGTTTTTT	CSARGTGERETANEKLFF
NA	NA	TRBV3-1	TRBJ1-1	TGTGCCAGCAGCCCATCGAGGTTGAACACTGAAGCTTTCTTT	CASSPSRLNTEAFF
NA	TRBD1	TRBV12-3/TRBV12-4	TRBJ2-3	TGTGCCAGCCTGACAGGGGGCATAGATACGCAGTATTTT	CASLTGGIDTQYF
few	NA	TRBV5-4	TRBJ1-2	TGTGCCAGCAGCCCGGGGAAGCCTCCCCACACCTTC	CASSPGKPPHTF
NA	NA	TRBV5-6	TRBJ1-1	TGTGCCAGCAGCTATGTATCGGGCACTGAAGCTTTCTTT	CASSYVSGTEAFF
few	TRBD2	TRBV5-1	TRBJ2-2	TGCGCCAGCAGCTTGGCCGGGGGGGGCACCTTCACCGGGGAGCTGTTTTTT	CASSLAGGGTFTGELFF